Listed here is a single T cell receptor beta chain. Its antigen remains unknown. The V gene's germline CDR1 is LNHNV and CDR2 YYDKDF (reference sequence). The CDR3 totals 14 residues. V lost 0 bases and J 8 bases, leaving 13 bases between the germline ends. These data come from a study of T cell responses to AZD1222 COVID-19 vaccine. Overall study results and limits: Researchers took repertoire samples only after the peak T cell response had come. White British donors predominated, females outnumbered males, and clonal diversity was possibly underestimated. Rises in breadth and depth of Spike-specific TCRs came after two AZD1222 doses.

Repertoires were generated with immunoSEQ multiplex PCR, while TCRdb's copy carries only in-frame clones and drops some. The sample holds more than 100,000 clones; roughly 90% are singletons and the top ten take roughly 1.7%. Sequenced here: peripheral blood, sampled on day 0 of AZD1222 vaccination. The TCR sequence derives from an adult in good health. The chain carries TRBV15 and TRBJ1-2; TRBD1 might be the D (5 bases). Here the CDR3 reads CATSRDLQGGGYTF. DNA for the CDR3: TGTGCCACCAGCAGAGATTTGCAGGGAGGCGGCTACACCTTC.